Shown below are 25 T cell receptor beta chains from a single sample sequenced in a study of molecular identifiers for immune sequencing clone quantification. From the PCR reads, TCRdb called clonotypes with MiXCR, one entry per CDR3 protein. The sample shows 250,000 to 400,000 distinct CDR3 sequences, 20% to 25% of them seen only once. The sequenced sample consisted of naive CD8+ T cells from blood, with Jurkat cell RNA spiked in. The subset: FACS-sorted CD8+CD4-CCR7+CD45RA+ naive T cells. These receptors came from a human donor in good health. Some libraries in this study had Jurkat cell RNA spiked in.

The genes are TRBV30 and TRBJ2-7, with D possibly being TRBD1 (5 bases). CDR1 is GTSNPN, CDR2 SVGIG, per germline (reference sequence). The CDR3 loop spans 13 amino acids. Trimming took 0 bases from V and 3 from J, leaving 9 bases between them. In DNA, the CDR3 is TGTGCCTGGAGTGTAGGGGTAGGCTACGAGCAGTACTTC. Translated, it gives CAWSVGVGYEQYF.

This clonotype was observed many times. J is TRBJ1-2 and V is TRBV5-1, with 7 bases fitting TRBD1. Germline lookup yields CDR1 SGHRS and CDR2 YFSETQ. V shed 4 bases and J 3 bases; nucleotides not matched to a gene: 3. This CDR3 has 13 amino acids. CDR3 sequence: CASSVGTDYGYTF. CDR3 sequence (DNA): TGCGCCAGCAGCGTAGGGACAGACTATGGCTACACCTTC.

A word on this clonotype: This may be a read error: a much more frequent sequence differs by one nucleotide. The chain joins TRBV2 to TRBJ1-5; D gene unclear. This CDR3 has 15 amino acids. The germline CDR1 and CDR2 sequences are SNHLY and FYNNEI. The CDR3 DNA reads TGTGCCTGCAGTGAAGCGGCGGTGCACAATCAGCCCCAGCATTTT. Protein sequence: CACSEAAVHNQPQHF. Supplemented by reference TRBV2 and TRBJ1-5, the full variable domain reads EPEVTQTPSHQVTQMGQEVILRCVPISNHLYFYWYRQILGQKVEFLVSFYNNEISEKSEIFDDQFSVERPDGSNFTLKIRSTKLEDSAMYFCACSEAAVHNQPQHFGDGTRLSIL.

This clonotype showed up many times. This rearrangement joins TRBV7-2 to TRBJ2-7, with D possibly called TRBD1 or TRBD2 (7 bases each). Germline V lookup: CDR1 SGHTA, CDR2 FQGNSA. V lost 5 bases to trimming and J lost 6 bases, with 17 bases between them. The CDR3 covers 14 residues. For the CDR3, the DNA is TGTGCCAGCAGCCCCAGGGGGGGGGCTCTCGAGCAGTACTTC. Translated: CASSPRGGALEQYF.

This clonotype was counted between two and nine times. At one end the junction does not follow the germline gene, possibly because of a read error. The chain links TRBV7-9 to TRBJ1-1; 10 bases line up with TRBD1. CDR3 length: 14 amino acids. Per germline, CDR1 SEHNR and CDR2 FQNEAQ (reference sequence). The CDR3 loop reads CASGLGQGDTEAFF. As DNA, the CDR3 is TGTGCCAGCGGCTTAGGACAGGGGGACACTGAAGCTTTCTTT.

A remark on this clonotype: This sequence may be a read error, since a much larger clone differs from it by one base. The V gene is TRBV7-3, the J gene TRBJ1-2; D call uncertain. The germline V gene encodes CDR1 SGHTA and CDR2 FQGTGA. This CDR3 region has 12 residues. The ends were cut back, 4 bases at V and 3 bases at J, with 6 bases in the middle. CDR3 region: CASSSADYGYTF. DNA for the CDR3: TGTGCCAGCAGCTCAGCCGACTATGGCTACACCTTC.

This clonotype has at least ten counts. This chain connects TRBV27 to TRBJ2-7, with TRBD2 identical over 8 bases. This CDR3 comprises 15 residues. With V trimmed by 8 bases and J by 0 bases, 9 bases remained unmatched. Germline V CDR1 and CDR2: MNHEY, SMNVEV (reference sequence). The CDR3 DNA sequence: TGTGCCAGCGCAAGAACGGGGGGGGTCTCCTACGAGCAGTACTTC. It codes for CASARTGGVSYEQYF.

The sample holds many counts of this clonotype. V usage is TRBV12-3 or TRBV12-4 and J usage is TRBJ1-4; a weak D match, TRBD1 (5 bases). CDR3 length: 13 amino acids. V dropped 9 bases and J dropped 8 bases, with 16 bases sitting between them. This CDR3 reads CASRAGFREKLFF. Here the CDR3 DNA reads TGTGCCAGTCGGGCAGGGTTTAGGGAAAAACTGTTTTTT.

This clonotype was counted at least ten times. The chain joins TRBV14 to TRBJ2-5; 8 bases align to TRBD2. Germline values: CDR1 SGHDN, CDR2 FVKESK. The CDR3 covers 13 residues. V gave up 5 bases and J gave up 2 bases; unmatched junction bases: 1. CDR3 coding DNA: TGTGCCAGCAGCAGACTAGCGCAAGAGACCCAGTACTTC. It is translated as CASSRLAQETQYF.

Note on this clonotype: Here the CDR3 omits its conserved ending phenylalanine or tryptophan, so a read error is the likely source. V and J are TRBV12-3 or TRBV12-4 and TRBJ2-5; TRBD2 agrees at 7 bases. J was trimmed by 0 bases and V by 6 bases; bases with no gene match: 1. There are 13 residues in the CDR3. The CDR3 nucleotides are TGTGCCAGCAGGGGAGGGTACCAAGAGACCCAGTACCTC. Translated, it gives CASRGGYQETQYL.

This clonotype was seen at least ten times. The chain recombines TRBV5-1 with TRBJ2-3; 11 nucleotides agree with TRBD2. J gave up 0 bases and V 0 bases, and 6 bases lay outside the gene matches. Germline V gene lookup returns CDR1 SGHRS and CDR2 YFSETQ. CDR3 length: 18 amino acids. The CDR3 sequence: CASSLALAGGTSTDTQYF. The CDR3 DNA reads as TGCGCCAGCAGCTTGGCGCTAGCGGGAGGTACTAGCACAGATACGCAGTATTTT.

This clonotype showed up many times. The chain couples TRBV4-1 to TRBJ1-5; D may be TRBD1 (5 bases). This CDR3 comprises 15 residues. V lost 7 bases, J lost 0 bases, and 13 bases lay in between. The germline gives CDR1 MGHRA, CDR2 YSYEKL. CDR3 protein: CASNPTDYSNQPQHF. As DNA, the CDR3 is TGCGCCAGCAACCCGACAGATTATAGCAATCAGCCCCAGCATTTT.

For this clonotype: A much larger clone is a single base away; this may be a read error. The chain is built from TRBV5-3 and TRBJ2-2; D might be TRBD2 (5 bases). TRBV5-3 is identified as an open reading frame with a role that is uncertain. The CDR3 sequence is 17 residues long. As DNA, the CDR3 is TGTGCCAGCAGCTTCCCCCGAGGGCTACTTGAGACCGGGGAGCCGTTTTTT. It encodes CASSFPRGLLETGEPFF.

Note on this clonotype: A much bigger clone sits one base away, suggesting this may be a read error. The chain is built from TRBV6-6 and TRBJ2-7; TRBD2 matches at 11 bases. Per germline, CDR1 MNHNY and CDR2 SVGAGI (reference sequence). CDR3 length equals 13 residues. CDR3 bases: TGTGCCAGCATAGCGGGAGGGTATGACGAGCAGTGCTTC. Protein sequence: CASIAGGYDEQCF.

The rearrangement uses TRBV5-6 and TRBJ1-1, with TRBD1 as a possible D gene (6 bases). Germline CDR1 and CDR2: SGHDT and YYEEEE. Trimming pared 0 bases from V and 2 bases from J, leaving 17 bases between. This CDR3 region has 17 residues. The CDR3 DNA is TGTGCCAGCAGCTTGGACTGGGGGACATGGATAAACACTGAAGCTTTCTTT. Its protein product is CASSLDWGTWINTEAFF.

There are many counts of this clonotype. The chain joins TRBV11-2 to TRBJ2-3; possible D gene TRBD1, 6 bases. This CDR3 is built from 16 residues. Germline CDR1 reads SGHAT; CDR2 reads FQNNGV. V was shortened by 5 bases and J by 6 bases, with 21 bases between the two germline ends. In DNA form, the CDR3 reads TGTGCCAGCAGCCCACGAGGACAGTGGGAGTCGGATACGCAGTATTTT. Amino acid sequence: CASSPRGQWESDTQYF.

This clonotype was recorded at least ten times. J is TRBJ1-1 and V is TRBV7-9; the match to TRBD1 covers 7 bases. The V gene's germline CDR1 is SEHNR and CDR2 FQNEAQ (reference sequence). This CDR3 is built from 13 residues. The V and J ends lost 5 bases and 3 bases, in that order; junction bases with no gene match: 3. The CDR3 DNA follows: TGTGCCAGCAGCACCGGGACAGACACTGAAGCTTTCTTT. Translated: CASSTGTDTEAFF.

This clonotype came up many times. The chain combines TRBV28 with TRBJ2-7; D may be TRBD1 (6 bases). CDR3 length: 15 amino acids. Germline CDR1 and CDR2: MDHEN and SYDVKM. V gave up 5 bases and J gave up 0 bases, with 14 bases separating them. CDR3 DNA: TGTGCCAGCAGTACCAGGGGTCCGAGCTCCTACGAGCAGTACTTC. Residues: CASSTRGPSSYEQYF.

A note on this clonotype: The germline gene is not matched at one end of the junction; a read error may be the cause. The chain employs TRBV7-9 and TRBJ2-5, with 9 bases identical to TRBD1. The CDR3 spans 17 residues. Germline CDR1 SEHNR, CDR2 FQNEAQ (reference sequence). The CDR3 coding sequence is TGTGCCAGCAGCCTGCCCGGGACAGGGAGAACCCAAGAGACCCTGTACTTC. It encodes CASSLPGTGRTQETLYF.

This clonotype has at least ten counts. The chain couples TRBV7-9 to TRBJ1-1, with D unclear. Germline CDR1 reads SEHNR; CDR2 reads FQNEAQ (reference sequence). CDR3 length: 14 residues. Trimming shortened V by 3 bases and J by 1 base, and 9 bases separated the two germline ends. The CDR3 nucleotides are TGTGCCAGCAGCTTCCCCACAGAGAACACTGAAGCTTTCTTT. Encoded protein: CASSFPTENTEAFF.

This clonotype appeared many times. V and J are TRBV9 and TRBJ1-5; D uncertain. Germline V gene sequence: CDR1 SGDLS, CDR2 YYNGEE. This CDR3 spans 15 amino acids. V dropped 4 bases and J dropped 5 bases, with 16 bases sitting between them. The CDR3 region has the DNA TGTGCCAGCAGCAGCGGGCAGGCCCGCGATCAGCCCCAGCATTTT. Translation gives CASSSGQARDQPQHF. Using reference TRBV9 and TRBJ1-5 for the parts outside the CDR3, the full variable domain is DSGVTQTPKHLITATGQRVTLRCSPRSGDLSVYWYQQSLDQGLQFLIQYYNGEERAKGNILERFSAQQFPDLHSELNLSSLELGDSALYFCASSSGQARDQPQHFGDGTRLSIL.

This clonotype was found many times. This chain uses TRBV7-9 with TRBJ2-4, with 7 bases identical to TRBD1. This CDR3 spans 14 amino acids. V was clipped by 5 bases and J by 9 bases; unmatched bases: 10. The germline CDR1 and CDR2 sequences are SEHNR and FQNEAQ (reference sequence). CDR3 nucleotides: TGTGCCAGCAGCCCCCGACAGGGCGCGAGCATTCAGTACTTC. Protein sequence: CASSPRQGASIQYF. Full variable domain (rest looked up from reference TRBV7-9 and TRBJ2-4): DTGVSQNPRHKITKRGQNVTFRCDPISEHNRLYWYRQTLGQGPEFLTYFQNEAQLEKSRLLSDRFSAERPKGSFSTLEIQRTEQGDSAMYLCASSPRQGASIQYFGAGTRLSVL.

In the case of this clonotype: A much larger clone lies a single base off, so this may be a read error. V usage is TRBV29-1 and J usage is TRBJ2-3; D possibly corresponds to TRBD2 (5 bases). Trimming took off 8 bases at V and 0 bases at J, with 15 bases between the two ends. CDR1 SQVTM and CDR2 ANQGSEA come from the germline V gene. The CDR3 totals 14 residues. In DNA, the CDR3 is TGCAGCATTGTTTCGTGGGAGAGCACAGATACGCAGTATTTT. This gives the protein CSIVSWESTDTQYF.

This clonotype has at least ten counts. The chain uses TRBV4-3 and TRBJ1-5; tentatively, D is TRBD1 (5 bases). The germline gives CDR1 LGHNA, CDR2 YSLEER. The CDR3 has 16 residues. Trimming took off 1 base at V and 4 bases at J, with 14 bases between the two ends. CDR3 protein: CASSQGTGTDNQPQHF. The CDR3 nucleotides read TGCGCCAGCAGCCAAGGTACCGGGACGGATAATCAGCCCCAGCATTTT.

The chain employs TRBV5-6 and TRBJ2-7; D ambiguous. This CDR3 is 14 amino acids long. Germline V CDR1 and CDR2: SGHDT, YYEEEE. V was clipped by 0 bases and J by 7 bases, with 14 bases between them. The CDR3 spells CASSLDHGLREQYF. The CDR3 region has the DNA TGTGCCAGCAGCTTGGACCATGGGCTACGGGAGCAGTACTTC.